Listed below are T cell receptor beta chains from one sample, sequenced in a study of blood T cell repertoires in COVID-19. Assay: immunoSEQ multiplex PCR; the TCRdb copy retains only in-frame clones and omits some. The sample has just over 250,000 clones, roughly 88% seen once. Sequencing used peripheral blood. Receptors originate from a woman between 65 and 79 years old with COVID-19, enrolled during active disease. Each CDR3 is given with its conserved first and last residue. A D gene is named only where the DNA matches it firmly. Some rows mark clone size as missing; the rest say once, few, many or name a class of expanded clone.

V gene,clone size,J gene,D gene,CDR3 protein,CDR3 DNA
TRBV6-5,NA,TRBJ1-1,NA,CASSEVGAPLPEAFF,TGTGCCAGCAGCGAGGTAGGGGCACCCCTCCCTGAAGCTTTCTTT
TRBV3-1/TRBV3-2,NA,TRBJ2-2,NA,CASSRSETATGELFF,TGTGCCAGCAGCCGATCCGAAACAGCAACCGGGGAGCTGTTTTTT
TRBV7-9,NA,TRBJ1-4,NA,CASSLGQGKNEKLFF,TGTGCCAGCAGCTTAGGTCAGGGGAAAAATGAAAAACTGTTTTTT
TRBV6-2/TRBV6-3,NA,TRBJ2-3,TRBD2,CASSYGGAGGDTQYF,TGTGCCAGCAGTTACGGCGGCGCGGGGGGAGATACGCAGTATTTT
TRBV18,NA,TRBJ1-6,NA,CASSSQGNNSPLHF,TGTGCCAGCTCATCCCAGGGGAATAATTCACCCCTCCACTTT
TRBV30,NA,TRBJ2-1,NA,CAWSALRRSEQFF,TGTGCCTGGAGTGCTCTCCGGCGGAGTGAGCAGTTCTTC
TRBV2,NA,TRBJ2-7,TRBD2,CASSESGAGVSEQYF,TGTGCCAGCAGTGAATCGGGAGCGGGAGTTTCGGAGCAGTACTTC
TRBV28,NA,TRBJ1-4,NA,CASSLRLLNEKLFF,TGTGCCAGCAGTTTGCGCTTATTGAATGAAAAACTGTTTTTT
TRBV6-5,NA,TRBJ1-2,NA,CASRGTNYGYTF,TGTGCCAGCAGGGGGACAAACTATGGCTACACCTTC
TRBV6-6,NA,TRBJ1-5,NA,CASSWTAPSNQPQHF,TGTGCCAGCAGTTGGACAGCCCCGAGCAATCAGCCCCAGCATTTT
TRBV15,NA,TRBJ1-4,NA,CATSRDSGFREKLFF,TGTGCCACCAGCAGAGATTCAGGTTTTCGTGAAAAACTGTTTTTT
TRBV10-3,NA,TRBJ1-1,NA,CAISEIENTEAFF,TGTGCCATCAGTGAAATAGAGAACACTGAAGCTTTCTTT
TRBV24-1,NA,TRBJ2-3,TRBD2,CATSDRLAGAKDTQYF,TGTGCCACCAGTGATAGACTAGCGGGAGCCAAAGATACGCAGTATTTT
TRBV29-1,NA,TRBJ2-2,NA,CSAQDRSNTGELFF,TGCAGCGCTCAGGACAGATCGAACACCGGGGAGCTGTTTTTT
TRBV19,once,TRBJ1-5,NA,CASSKQGEGNQPQHF,TGTGCCAGTAGTAAACAGGGTGAGGGCAATCAGCCCCAGCATTTT
TRBV28,NA,TRBJ2-1,TRBD1,CASRLQGSSYNEQFF,TGTGCCAGCAGATTACAGGGGAGCTCCTACAATGAGCAGTTCTTC
TRBV7-8,NA,TRBJ1-1,NA,CASSGVDSGNTEAFF,TGTGCCAGCAGCGGGGTAGATTCGGGAAACACTGAAGCTTTCTTT
TRBV11-3,NA,TRBJ2-2,TRBD2,CASSSGTSGRDGELFF,TGTGCCAGCAGCTCCGGGACTAGCGGGAGGGACGGGGAGCTGTTTTTT
TRBV4-1,NA,TRBJ1-1,TRBD1,CASSPGQGVTEAFF,TGCGCCAGCAGCCCGGGACAGGGTGTGACTGAAGCTTTCTTT
TRBV20-1,NA,TRBJ1-5,NA,CSASLRNSNQPQHF,TGCAGTGCTAGTCTGCGAAATAGCAATCAGCCCCAGCATTTT
TRBV6-6,NA,TRBJ2-1,NA,CASRMGGSYNEQFF,TGTGCCAGCAGGATGGGGGGATCCTACAATGAGCAGTTCTTC
TRBV19,once,TRBJ2-4,TRBD1,CASSISSVGTENIQYF,TGTGCCAGTAGTATATCCTCGGTTGGGACAGAAAACATTCAGTACTTC
TRBV9,NA,TRBJ2-3,NA,CASSVGSITDTQYF,TGTGCCAGCAGCGTAGGGAGTATAACAGATACGCAGTATTTT
TRBV6-1,NA,TRBJ1-6,TRBD1,CASSDPGQGGSPLHF,TGTGCCAGCAGTGATCCGGGACAGGGTGGTTCACCCCTCCACTTT
TRBV6-5,NA,TRBJ1-4,NA,CASSPDTGEKLFF,TGTGCCAGCAGCCCGGACACTGGTGAAAAACTGTTTTTT
TRBV4-2,NA,TRBJ2-5,NA,CASSQDVAEGQETQYF,TGTGCCAGCAGCCAAGATGTAGCGGAGGGCCAAGAGACCCAGTACTTC
TRBV5-6,NA,TRBJ2-1,TRBD1,CASLHSGTGLYEQFF,TGTGCCAGCCTTCATTCCGGGACAGGGTTATATGAGCAGTTCTTC
TRBV6-5,NA,TRBJ2-5,TRBD2,CASRTSGRETQYF,TGTGCCAGCAGGACTAGCGGGAGAGAGACCCAGTACTTC
TRBV2,NA,TRBJ2-5,NA,CASSEARETQYF,TGTGCCAGCAGTGAAGCGCGAGAGACCCAGTACTTC
TRBV6-6,NA,TRBJ1-5,TRBD1,CASSQGSQPQHF,TGTGCCAGCTCACAGGGGTCCCAGCCCCAGCATTTT
TRBV11-3,NA,TRBJ1-4,NA,CASSLTQPNEKLFF,TGTGCCAGCAGCTTAACACAACCTAATGAAAAACTGTTTTTT
TRBV3-1/TRBV3-2,once,TRBJ1-2,NA,CASSPSGYGYTF,TGTGCCAGCAGCCCTTCGGGGTATGGCTACACCTTC
TRBV4-1,NA,TRBJ2-5,NA,CASLGPDETQYF,TGCGCCAGCTTGGGCCCTGACGAGACCCAGTACTTC
TRBV28,NA,TRBJ1-1,TRBD1,CASSFPTGDLMNTEAFF,TGTGCCAGCAGTTTCCCCACAGGGGACCTCATGAACACTGAAGCTTTCTTT
TRBV6-5,NA,TRBJ2-7,TRBD1,CASSYSPGQGYEQYF,TGTGCCAGCAGTTACTCGCCGGGACAGGGCTACGAGCAGTACTTC
TRBV11-3,NA,TRBJ2-1,TRBD2,CASSLGGTSAGEQFF,TGTGCCAGCAGCTTAGGAGGGACTAGCGCAGGTGAGCAGTTCTTC
TRBV19,NA,TRBJ1-1,TRBD1,CASSGQGGNTEAFF,TGTGCCAGTAGCGGACAGGGGGGGAACACTGAAGCTTTCTTT
TRBV19,NA,TRBJ1-1,NA,CASSMGGRNTEAFF,TGTGCCAGTAGTATGGGGGGGAGGAACACTGAAGCTTTCTTT
TRBV19,NA,TRBJ2-2,NA,CASSKTGDTGELFF,TGTGCCAGTAGTAAGACAGGTGACACCGGGGAGCTGTTTTTT
TRBV7-3,NA,TRBJ2-1,TRBD2,CASSLIGPQTNPGLANNEQFF,TGTGCCAGCAGCTTAATAGGGCCGCAAACGAACCCGGGACTAGCGAACAATGAGCAGTTCTTC
TRBV18,NA,TRBJ2-5,NA,CASSPRGGVTQYF,TGTGCCAGCTCACCACGAGGGGGGGTGACCCAGTACTTC
TRBV3-1/TRBV3-2,NA,TRBJ1-5,NA,CASSPSRAPGRPQHF,TGTGCCAGCAGCCCCTCCCGGGCCCCCGGGAGGCCCCAGCATTTT
TRBV28,NA,TRBJ2-7,TRBD2,CASRGLAGEQYF,TGTGCCAGCAGAGGACTAGCGGGAGAACAGTACTTC
TRBV27,NA,TRBJ1-3,TRBD1,CASSRDREGNTIYF,TGTGCCAGCAGTCGGGACAGGGAAGGAAACACCATATATTTT
TRBV7-2,NA,TRBJ2-7,TRBD2,CASSPSSGRAIEQYF,TGTGCCAGCAGCCCCAGTAGCGGGAGGGCCATCGAGCAGTACTTC
TRBV4-1,NA,TRBJ2-5,NA,CASSLRGGRGPQETQYF,TGCGCCAGCAGCCTTCGTGGGGGCAGGGGACCCCAGGAGACCCAGTACTTC
TRBV5-1,NA,TRBJ1-4,NA,CASREYGSLSEKLFF,TGCGCCAGCAGAGAGTACGGGTCCCTTAGTGAAAAACTGTTTTTT
TRBV5-8,NA,TRBJ1-1,NA,CASSREFMNTEAFF,TGTGCCAGCAGCCGGGAGTTCATGAACACTGAAGCTTTCTTT
TRBV12-3/TRBV12-4,NA,TRBJ1-6,TRBD1,CASRDRESSPLHF,TGTGCCAGCCGGGACAGGGAAAGCTCACCCCTCCACTTT
TRBV3-1/TRBV3-2,few,TRBJ2-7,TRBD1,CASSQGKGTGGEQYF,TGTGCCAGCAGCCAAGGGAAGGGGACAGGGGGCGAGCAGTACTTC
TRBV18,NA,TRBJ1-2,NA,CASSPGDIWVGYTF,TGTGCCAGCTCACCCGGGGACATCTGGGTCGGCTACACCTTC
TRBV5-6,NA,TRBJ1-5,NA,CASSLDGQATNQPQHF,TGTGCCAGCAGCTTGGATGGGCAGGCCACCAATCAGCCCCAGCATTTT
TRBV30,once,TRBJ1-1,NA,CAWRFTGLNAEAFF,TGTGCCTGGAGATTCACAGGGCTGAACGCTGAAGCTTTCTTT
TRBV5-1,NA,TRBJ2-2,TRBD2,CASSSTGTSTGELFF,TGCGCCAGCAGCTCGACCGGGACTAGCACCGGGGAGCTGTTTTTT